Listed below are T cell receptor beta chains from one sample, sequenced in a study of post-analysis software for immune sequencing data. TCRdb itself ran the PCR reads through MiXCR, one entry per CDR3 protein. This table has 750,000 to 900,000 distinct CDR3 sequences, just over 45% appearing once. The material sequenced was blood. Source of these receptors: a girl under 18 with multiple sclerosis. The CDR3 runs from the conserved cysteine through the conserved F or W. The order of the fields is J gene, clone size, D gene, V gene, CDR3 DNA, CDR3 protein. The D gene is left open where the match is weak. Not every row has a clone size; where given, it reads once, few, many or a size class.

j_call: TRBJ2-7
clone_size: once
d_call: NA
v_call: TRBV6-6
cdr3_nt: TGTGCCAGCAGCCCGTGCTACGAGCAGTACTTC
cdr3_aa: CASSPCYEQYF

j_call: TRBJ2-1
clone_size: once
d_call: NA
v_call: TRBV7-9
cdr3_nt: TGTGCCAGCAGCTCACAGCACGAGCAGTTCTTC
cdr3_aa: CASSSQHEQFF

j_call: TRBJ2-5
clone_size: NA
d_call: TRBD2
v_call: TRBV7-9
cdr3_nt: TGTGCCAGCAGCGTGACTAGCGGGAACCAAGAGACCCAGTACTTC
cdr3_aa: CASSVTSGNQETQYF

j_call: TRBJ2-7
clone_size: NA
d_call: NA
v_call: TRBV5-6
cdr3_nt: TGTGCCAGCAGCTTGGGGCTTCCCCGGGGCTACGAGCAGTACTTC
cdr3_aa: CASSLGLPRGYEQYF

j_call: TRBJ2-1
clone_size: NA
d_call: NA
v_call: TRBV27
cdr3_nt: TGTGCCAGCAGTTTATTCGATCAGGGCTTTGATGAGCAGTTCTTC
cdr3_aa: CASSLFDQGFDEQFF

j_call: TRBJ2-7
clone_size: NA
d_call: NA
v_call: TRBV29-1
cdr3_nt: TGCAGCGTAGAGGAGGGGCCGGACTTCGGGAAGTACTTC
cdr3_aa: CSVEEGPDFGKYF

j_call: TRBJ2-1
clone_size: few
d_call: TRBD1
v_call: TRBV5-4
cdr3_nt: TGTGCCAGCAGCTTGGCCGGACAGGCAAGTAATGAGCAGTTCTTC
cdr3_aa: CASSLAGQASNEQFF

j_call: TRBJ1-5
clone_size: few
d_call: TRBD1
v_call: TRBV5-5
cdr3_nt: TGTGCCAGCAGCCTGGGACAGGGGGGGAATCAAGGGCCCCAGCATTTT
cdr3_aa: CASSLGQGGNQGPQHF

j_call: TRBJ2-5
clone_size: NA
d_call: NA
v_call: TRBV29-1
cdr3_nt: TGCAGCGCTGGTAATGGGGTGGAGACCCAGTACTTC
cdr3_aa: CSAGNGVETQYF

j_call: TRBJ1-1
clone_size: NA
d_call: TRBD1
v_call: TRBV6-6
cdr3_nt: TGTGCCAGCAGTCATGACAGGGGGCGTTCTGAAGCTTTCTTT
cdr3_aa: CASSHDRGRSEAFF

j_call: TRBJ2-6
clone_size: NA
d_call: NA
v_call: TRBV4-3
cdr3_nt: TGCGCCAGCAGCCCCCTCGCGGCAGCTAGCTCTGGGGCCAACGTCCTGACTTTC
cdr3_aa: CASSPLAAASSGANVLTF